The 30 T cell receptor beta chains below come from one sample, sequenced in a study of blood T cell repertoires in COVID-19. Repertoires were generated with immunoSEQ multiplex PCR, while TCRdb's copy carries only in-frame clones and drops some. The data contain fewer than 110,000 clones, approximately 91% of them seen just once; the ten biggest clones take up approximately 15%. Sequences were obtained from peripheral blood. These receptors were taken from a man in his forties or fifties with acute or convalescent COVID-19.

V usage is TRBV6-2 or TRBV6-3 and J usage is TRBJ2-5; tentative D call: TRBD2 (5 bases). The CDR3 has 14 amino acids. Germline V gene data show CDR1 as MNHEY and CDR2 as SVGEGT. The ends were cut back, 3 bases at V and 2 bases at J, with 10 bases in the middle. CDR3 protein: CASSYMRAQETQYF. The CDR3 coding sequence is TGTGCCAGCAGTTATATGAGGGCTCAAGAGACCCAGTACTTC.

This chain links TRBV28 with TRBJ2-7, with TRBD1 as a possible D gene (5 bases). The CDR3 is 14 amino acids. Trimming took off 5 bases at V and 1 base at J, with 12 bases between the two ends. Germline loops: CDR1 MDHEN, CDR2 SYDVKM. The CDR3 nucleotides read TGTGCCAGCAGTCGACCCAAGGGGTCCTACGAGCAGTACTTC. It encodes CASSRPKGSYEQYF.

Regarding this clone: This specimen includes other DNA sequences encoding the same CDR3. This chain links TRBV6-2 or TRBV6-3 with TRBJ1-2; no definite D call. The CDR3 loop spans 13 amino acids. Germline V gene data show CDR1 as MNHEY and CDR2 as SVGEGT. Trimming shortened V by 2 bases and J by 1 base, and 5 bases separated the two germline ends. This CDR3 is CASSYASNYGYTF. DNA for the CDR3: TGTGCCAGCAGTTACGCGAGTAACTATGGCTACACCTTC.

This clone was seen a single time. This chain links TRBV29-1 with TRBJ1-2, with TRBD1 matching 10 bases. Trimming at V came to 6 bases and at J to 8 bases, leaving 12 bases not matched to a gene. Per the germline V gene, CDR1 is SQVTM and CDR2 is ANQGSEA. The CDR3 totals 14 residues. CDR3 sequence: CSVDTPGTGVGYTF. The DNA for the CDR3 is TGCAGCGTAGATACCCCCGGGACAGGGGTCGGCTACACCTTC.

The chain recombines TRBV27 with TRBJ1-2, with a weak D call TRBD1 (6 bases). CDR3 length equals 15 residues. The V end lost 6 bases, the J end lost 0 bases, and 14 bases lay between the germline ends. In germline, CDR1 is MNHEY, CDR2 SMNVEV (reference sequence). CDR3 DNA: TGTGCCAGCAGACCGACAGGCTACTCTAACTATGGCTACACCTTC. Translating gives CASRPTGYSNYGYTF.

This chain uses TRBV27 with TRBJ1-5; D is perhaps TRBD1 (6 bases). Germline CDR1 MNHEY, CDR2 SMNVEV (reference sequence). V was pared by 2 bases and J by 5 bases, with 13 bases between. This CDR3 contains 15 residues. The CDR3 loop is CASSLAGGGYQPQHF. In DNA form, the CDR3 reads TGTGCCAGCAGTTTAGCGGGGGGCGGGTATCAGCCCCAGCATTTT.

J is TRBJ1-2 and V is TRBV7-9; TRBD1 is a possible D gene (5 bases). This CDR3 contains 15 residues. The V and J ends lost 5 bases and 0 bases respectively, with 13 bases between them. Germline V gene sequence: CDR1 SEHNR, CDR2 FQNEAQ (reference sequence). CDR3 amino acids: CASSHRTPTNYGYTF. The DNA of the CDR3 is TGTGCCAGCAGCCACCGGACACCGACTAACTATGGCTACACCTTC.

This clone appeared once. J is TRBJ2-6 and V is TRBV5-1; 7 positions match TRBD1. Germline values: CDR1 SGHRS, CDR2 YFSETQ. The length of the CDR3 is 19 residues. The junction had 10 bases not matched to a gene; V was cut back by 0 bases and J by 1 base. CDR3 coding DNA: TGCGCCAGCAGCTTGGCCCTTTACAGGGGCCCATCTGGGGCCAACGTCCTGACTTTC. It is translated as CASSLALYRGPSGANVLTF.

The CDR3 region has the DNA TGTGCCAGCAGTGATGGGACAGGGACCAATGAGCAGTTCTTC. It translates to CASSDGTGTNEQFF. This chain uses TRBV6-1 with TRBJ2-1, with TRBD1 identical over 9 bases. The CDR3 runs to 14 residues. Germline assignment: CDR1 MNHNS and CDR2 SASEGT. The ends lost 3 bases at V and 6 bases at J; junction bases unmatched: 3.

The genes are TRBV4-2 and TRBJ1-1, with D possibly matching TRBD1 (5 bases). CDR3 length: 15 residues. V gave up 0 bases and J gave up 4 bases, with 12 bases separating them. Germline V gene sequence: CDR1 LGHNA, CDR2 YNFKEQ. The CDR3 sequence: CASSQDLQRGTEAFF. CDR3 nucleotide sequence: TGTGCCAGCAGCCAAGATCTGCAAAGGGGCACTGAAGCTTTCTTT.

The chain has TRBV19 and TRBJ2-2, with D unresolved. The CDR3 covers 15 residues. Germline values: CDR1 LNHDA, CDR2 SQIVND (reference sequence). Deletions cut 4 bases from V and 5 bases from J, with 14 bases between. The CDR3 protein is CASSTPYGGTGELFF. CDR3 nucleotide sequence: TGTGCCAGTAGTACCCCATATGGCGGAACCGGGGAGCTGTTTTTT.

V usage is TRBV6-5 and J usage is TRBJ1-5; tentative D call: TRBD1 (6 bases). CDR3 size: 15 residues. V dropped 7 bases and J dropped 0 bases, with 13 bases sitting between them. CDR1 is MNHEY and CDR2 is SVGAGI in the germline V gene. CDR3 protein: CASTLGQYSNQPQHF. DNA of the CDR3: TGTGCCAGCACCCTCGGACAGTATAGCAATCAGCCCCAGCATTTT.

The CDR3 spells CASALRGNTIYF. The CDR3 DNA reads as TGTGCTAGTGCCTTGCGGGGAAACACCATATATTTT. The chain is built from TRBV12-5 and TRBJ1-3; unclear D gene. The germline gives CDR1 LGHNT, CDR2 FRNRAP. CDR3 length: 12 residues. V was pared by 7 bases and J by 4 bases, with 8 bases between.

The chain couples TRBV19 to TRBJ1-5; D is unclear. Germline CDR1 is LNHDA and CDR2 is SQIVND (reference sequence). The CDR3 is 14 residues long. V was clipped by 3 bases and J by 6 bases, with 12 bases between them. The CDR3 protein is CASSILTVGQPQHF. As DNA, the CDR3 is TGTGCCAGTAGTATCCTAACAGTGGGTCAGCCCCAGCATTTT.

V and J are TRBV2 and TRBJ1-6, with D possibly matching TRBD1 (5 bases). From germline, CDR1 is SNHLY and CDR2 FYNNEI. The CDR3 is 14 residues long. The V end was cut by 6 bases, the J end by 7 bases, with 13 bases between. In DNA form, the CDR3 reads TGTGCCAGCAGGATGTGGCAGGGCAATTCACCCCTCCACTTT. This codes for CASRMWQGNSPLHF.

This chain uses TRBV7-2 with TRBJ1-2, with a tentative D call TRBD1 (6 bases). From germline, CDR1 is SGHTA and CDR2 FQGNSA. Trimming stripped 2 bases from V and 4 bases from J, with 14 bases between. The CDR3 runs 15 residues. CDR3 coding DNA: TGTGCCAGCAGCTTACATGGGGGGGGCGCCTATGGCTACACCTTC. It encodes CASSLHGGGAYGYTF.

This chain links TRBV11-3 with TRBJ2-5, with 7 bases identical to TRBD2. V lost 1 base, J lost 5 bases, and 4 bases stayed unmatched. CDR1 and CDR2 (germline): SGHNT, YENEEA. This CDR3 region has 14 residues. The CDR3 bases are TGTGCCAGCAGCTTAGGCTGGGAGGGGGAGACCCAGTACTTC. It encodes CASSLGWEGETQYF.

The chain uses TRBV5-5 and TRBJ1-5; D may be TRBD1 (6 bases). This CDR3 has 14 amino acids. CDR1 is SGHKS, CDR2 YYEKEE, per germline (reference sequence). Trimming removed 1 base at V and 7 bases at J, with 12 bases between. CDR3 DNA: TGTGCCAGCAGCTTGAAGGGGGTCGGCCAGCCCCAGCATTTT. The encoded protein is CASSLKGVGQPQHF.

The chain joins TRBV28 to TRBJ1-2; no clear D. Trimming stripped 6 bases from V and 1 base from J, with 3 bases between. CDR1 and CDR2 (germline): MDHEN, SYDVKM. The CDR3 extends over 11 amino acids. CDR3 protein: CASSINYGYTF. The CDR3 region has the DNA TGTGCCAGCAGCATTAACTATGGCTACACCTTC.

This chain joins TRBV19 and TRBJ2-6; 9 nucleotides align to TRBD1. The CDR3 consists of 17 residues. Per germline, CDR1 LNHDA and CDR2 SQIVND (reference sequence). J gave up 1 base and V 6 bases, and 7 bases lay outside the gene matches. This chain's CDR3 is CASSRQGGFSGANVLTF. For the CDR3, the DNA is TGTGCCAGTAGCCGACAGGGGGGCTTTTCTGGGGCCAACGTCCTGACTTTC. Supplemented by reference TRBV19 and TRBJ2-6, the full variable domain reads DGGITQSPKYLFRKEGQNVTLSCEQNLNHDAMYWYRQDPGQGLRLIYYSQIVNDFQKGDIAEGYSVSREKKESFPLTVTSAQKNPTAFYLCASSRQGGFSGANVLTFGAGSRLTVL.

The chain joins TRBV6-5 to TRBJ2-3; 8 bases fit TRBD2. The CDR3 length is 15 residues. V shed 2 bases, J shed 3 bases, and the junction held 4 bases outside the gene matches. Germline V gene lookup returns CDR1 MNHEY and CDR2 SVGAGI. CDR3 DNA: TGTGCCAGCAGTTACGAAGCGGGGGTGACAGATACGCAGTATTTT. It codes for CASSYEAGVTDTQYF.

The chain combines TRBV5-1 with TRBJ2-7; TRBD1 is a possible D gene (5 bases). V lost 1 base, J lost 6 bases, and 11 bases lay in between. This CDR3 contains 13 residues. Looked up from germline, CDR1 is SGHRS and CDR2 is YFSETQ. CDR3 nucleotides: TGCGCCAGCAGCTTGACACAGGTATCCGAGCAGTACTTC. Amino acid sequence: CASSLTQVSEQYF.

This chain links TRBV7-2 with TRBJ2-3, with a weak D call TRBD2 (6 bases). The CDR3 length is 14 residues. CDR1 is SGHTA, CDR2 FQGNSA, per germline. V was shortened by 6 bases and J by 6 bases, with 16 bases between the two germline ends. The CDR3 sequence is CASRGGPVVDTQYF. DNA for the CDR3: TGTGCCAGCAGGGGGGGTCCCGTTGTGGATACGCAGTATTTT.

This clone ranks as medium-sized. One junction end disagrees with the germline gene, perhaps due to a read error. The V gene is TRBV5-5, the J gene TRBJ2-1; the D gene is possibly TRBD2 (6 bases). Per germline, CDR1 SGHKS and CDR2 YYEKEE (reference sequence). The CDR3 length is 16 residues. CDR3 coding DNA: TGTGCCAGCACCTTGGGTCTGGCTAGCGCGGAGAATGAGCAGTTCTTC. This sequence encodes CASTLGLASAENEQFF.

The chain carries TRBV28 and TRBJ1-4; no reliable D call. Germline V CDR1 and CDR2: MDHEN, SYDVKM. This CDR3 has 12 amino acids. In DNA form, the CDR3 reads TGTGCGACCCGCTGGAGGAGTGAAAAACTGTTTTTT. Protein sequence: CATRWRSEKLFF.

The rearrangement uses TRBV5-1 and TRBJ1-2; 8 nucleotides agree with TRBD1. The germline gives CDR1 SGHRS, CDR2 YFSETQ. The trim removed 2 bases at V and 5 bases at J, leaving 8 bases unmatched. The CDR3 extends over 15 amino acids. The CDR3 spells CASSFGDRLPYGYTF. In DNA form, the CDR3 reads TGCGCCAGCAGCTTCGGGGACAGGCTACCTTATGGCTACACCTTC.

The chain recombines TRBV19 with TRBJ1-1; tentatively, D is TRBD1 (6 bases). CDR1 is LNHDA and CDR2 is SQIVND in the germline V gene (reference sequence). CDR3 length: 14 residues. Trimming took off 6 bases at V and 3 bases at J, with 14 bases between the two ends. CDR3 protein: CASRPGQRDTEAFF. In nucleotides, the CDR3 is TGTGCCAGTAGACCGGGACAACGGGACACTGAAGCTTTCTTT. Full variable domain (rest looked up from reference TRBV19 and TRBJ1-1): DGGITQSPKYLFRKEGQNVTLSCEQNLNHDAMYWYRQDPGQGLRLIYYSQIVNDFQKGDIAEGYSVSREKKESFPLTVTSAQKNPTAFYLCASRPGQRDTEAFFGQGTRLTVV.

CDR3 bases: TGTGCCAGCAGCCAAGATCGGCTGAGAGTCTTTCCCAGGGGCGCAGAAGGAAACACCATATATTTT. It encodes CASSQDRLRVFPRGAEGNTIYF. The chain carries TRBV3-1 (or the pseudogene TRBV3-2) and TRBJ1-3, with D tentatively TRBD1 (6 bases). This CDR3 region has 22 residues. Per the germline V gene, CDR1 is LGHDT and CDR2 is YNNKEL (reference sequence). The V end lost 0 bases, the J end lost 4 bases, and 31 bases lay between the germline ends.

V and J are TRBV6-1 and TRBJ1-5, with D unclear. The germline gives CDR1 MNHNS, CDR2 SASEGT. The V end was cut by 3 bases, the J end by 5 bases, with 8 bases between. This CDR3 spans 13 amino acids. The CDR3 coding sequence is TGTGCCAGCAGTGACCGGTTATATCAGCCCCAGCATTTT. It is translated as CASSDRLYQPQHF.

This rearrangement joins TRBV20-1 to TRBJ1-1; no clear D gene. V was clipped by 3 bases and J by 12 bases, with 11 bases between them. The CDR3 totals 10 residues. Per germline, CDR1 DFQATT and CDR2 SNEGSKA (reference sequence). The CDR3 DNA reads as TGCAGTGCTAGCTCCTACGAGACTTTCTTT. Residues: CSASSYETFF.